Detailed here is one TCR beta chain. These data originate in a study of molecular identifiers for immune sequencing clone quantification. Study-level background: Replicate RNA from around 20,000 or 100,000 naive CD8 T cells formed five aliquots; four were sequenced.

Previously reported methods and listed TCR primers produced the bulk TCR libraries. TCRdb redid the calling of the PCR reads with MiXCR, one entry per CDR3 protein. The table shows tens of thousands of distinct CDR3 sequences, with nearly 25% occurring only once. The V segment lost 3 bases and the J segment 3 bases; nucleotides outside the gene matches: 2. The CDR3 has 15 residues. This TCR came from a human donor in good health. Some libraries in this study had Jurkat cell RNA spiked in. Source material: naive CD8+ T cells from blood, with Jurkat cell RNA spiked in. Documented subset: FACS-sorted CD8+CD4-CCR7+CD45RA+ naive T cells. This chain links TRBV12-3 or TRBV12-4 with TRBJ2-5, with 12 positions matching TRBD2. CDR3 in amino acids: CASSFSSGREETQYF. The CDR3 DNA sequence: TGTGCCAGCAGTTTTTCTAGCGGGAGGGAAGAGACCCAGTACTTC.